This T cell receptor beta chain originates from a study of T cells in Graves' hyperthyroidism and ophthalmopathy. Broader study findings: In blood, most of the thyroid clonotypes expanded above 0.001 were also present.

This clonotype was seen repeatedly, ten times or more. Antigen unknown. V lost 1 base and J lost 5, with 9 bases in between. This CDR3 is built from 13 residues. Germline V gives CDR1 MNHNS, CDR2 SASEGT. From RNA transcripts, TCR beta CDR3 regions were amplified. Researchers ran a first-round RT-PCR on the TCR CDR3 using the HTBI primer set. MiXCR, run by TCRdb on the multiplex PCR reads, gives a single entry per CDR3 protein. The sample yields around 350,000 distinct CDR3 sequences, about 15% seen once. The TCR was taken from a woman in her thirties with Graves' hyperthyroidism that later progressed to Graves' ophthalmopathy. The chain couples TRBV6-1 to TRBJ2-7, with no clear D. The sample comprised blood. The CDR3 sequence: CASSEGPENEQYF. In nucleotides, the CDR3 is TGTGCCAGCAGTGAAGGCCCAGAAAACGAGCAGTACTTC.